The T cell receptor beta chain described here comes from a study of vaccination effects on CD4 cells after COVID-19. For the study at large: Wells of around 2 million PBMC each were grown with 8.5 to 10 IU/ml IL-2 and around 10 ug/ml peptides. Whole-study results and caveats: Early timepoints after infection were absent, and convalescent patients were few in the study.

Per the germline V gene, CDR1 is MNHEY and CDR2 is SVGEGT. Trimming took 0 bases from V and 9 from J, leaving 14 bases between them. This CDR3 is 14 amino acids long. As concerns this clone: Antigen: not known.

It was after 10 days of culture that CD4+ T cells were isolated. Each participant was given two doses of one vaccine (BNT162b2 or mRNA-1273). Vaccine recipients had no previous SARS-CoV-2 infection; their nucleocapsid antibodies were negative. Half-medium exchanges with IL-2 medium took place on days 3 and 7. Generated by immunoSEQ multiplex PCR, the TCRdb table keeps only in-frame clones and is missing some. The sample carries just under 75,000 clones, about 73% recorded once. The genes are TRBV6-2 or TRBV6-3 and TRBJ1-1; perhaps TRBD1 as D (6 bases). The receptor was derived from a human donor who received a COVID-19 vaccine. This material consisted of CD4+ T cells from PBMCs cultured without peptide, taken after COVID-19 vaccination. CDR3 in amino acids: CASSYSKIRDKAFF. The CDR3 DNA follows: TGTGCCAGCAGTTACTCAAAAATCCGGGACAAAGCTTTCTTT.